This passage covers 24 T cell receptor beta chains from one sample sequenced in a study of blood T cells in healthy people across ages. A J-beta primer mix and a sample-barcoded 5' primer were used in a second PCR of roughly 6 to 11 cycles. TCRdb redid the calling of the 5' RACE reads with MiXCR, one entry per CDR3 protein. Of hundreds of thousands of distinct CDR3 sequences detected, more than 40% appear once; the ten largest clones hold about a third. The sample consisted of blood. Source of these receptors: a woman aged 60-70 years in good health.

This clonotype was recorded many times. This chain uses TRBV20-1 with TRBJ2-3, with D perhaps TRBD1 (6 bases). Germline-derived CDR1 and CDR2 are DFQATT and SNEGSKA (reference sequence). The CDR3 sequence is 15 residues long. The V end was cut by 5 bases, the J end by 6 bases, with 21 bases between. Here the CDR3 reads CSAYRDTLVGDTQYF. The CDR3, as DNA: TGCAGTGCTTATCGGGACACATTAGTGGGTGATACGCAGTATTTT.

The gene calls are TRBV5-1 and TRBJ2-7; TRBD2 aligns across 8 bases. V dropped 1 base and J dropped 2; count of bases not matched to a gene: 5. Germline CDR1 reads SGHRS; CDR2 reads YFSETQ. The CDR3 has 15 residues. CDR3 nucleotides: TGCGCCAGCAGCTTGATCGGGGGGGCTACCTACGAGCAGTACTTC. Protein sequence: CASSLIGGATYEQYF.

The J gene is TRBJ2-1, the V gene TRBV18, with D tentatively TRBD2 (6 bases). V dropped 2 bases and J dropped 12 bases, with 11 bases sitting between them. The germline V gene encodes CDR1 KGHSH and CDR2 LQKENI. CDR3 length: 12 residues. CDR3 in DNA: TGTGCCAGCTCACCAGGGCTAGCGATGCAGTTCTTC. The encoded protein is CASSPGLAMQFF.

This rearrangement joins TRBV15 to TRBJ1-2, with D perhaps TRBD1 (5 bases). Trimming removed 0 bases from V and 8 bases from J, with 16 bases in between. Germline-derived CDR1 and CDR2 are LNHNV and YYDKDF (reference sequence). The CDR3 spans 15 residues. In nucleotides, the CDR3 is TGTGCCACCAGCAGAGATTGGGGCGGCGGGCAGGGCTACACCTTC. Translation: CATSRDWGGGQGYTF. The variable domain in full, with the rest retrieved from reference TRBV15 and TRBJ1-2, is DAMVIQNPRYQVTQFGKPVTLSCSQTLNHNVMYWYQQKSSQAPKLLFHYYDKDFNNEADTPDNFQSRRPNTSFCFLDIRSPGLGDTAMYLCATSRDWGGGQGYTFGSGTRLTVV.

A remark on this clonotype: A read error may produce the germline difference seen at one junction end. The CDR3 DNA follows: TGCGCCGGCAGCCTGGACTACCCAGGGGAAAAACTGTTTTTT. Protein: CAGSLDYPGEKLFF. V gene TRBV5-1 combines with J gene TRBJ1-4; D may be TRBD1 (5 bases). Germline lookup yields CDR1 SGHRS and CDR2 YFSETQ. This CDR3 has 14 amino acids.

This clonotype was seen ten or more times. The CDR3 bases are TGCAGTGCTAGGGCTTCCGGGACCGACGCGTACTATGGCTACACCTTC. Translation gives CSARASGTDAYYGYTF. The chain has TRBV20-1 and TRBJ1-2, with D tentatively TRBD1 (5 bases). Germline V CDR1 and CDR2: DFQATT, SNEGSKA (reference sequence). The CDR3 is 16 amino acids. Trimming took off 3 bases at V and 3 bases at J, with 20 bases between the two ends.

The rearrangement uses TRBV14 and TRBJ2-7; possible D gene TRBD2, 5 bases. CDR1 is SGHDN, CDR2 FVKESK, per germline. This CDR3 region has 16 residues. Trimming took off 3 bases at V and 1 base at J, with 16 bases between the two ends. Here the CDR3 reads CASSHSQEAVSYEQYF. In DNA form, the CDR3 reads TGTGCCAGCAGCCATAGCCAGGAGGCGGTATCCTACGAGCAGTACTTC.

The chain couples TRBV20-1 to TRBJ1-5; tentatively, D is TRBD1 (5 bases). The CDR3 contains 15 residues. Trimming cost V 3 bases and J 6 bases, with 18 bases left between them. Looked up from germline, CDR1 is DFQATT and CDR2 is SNEGSKA (reference sequence). CDR3 residues: CSASLPGRGGQPQHF. CDR3 coding DNA: TGCAGTGCTAGTTTACCCGGGAGGGGCGGTCAGCCCCAGCATTTT.

In its sample, this clonotype was seen a few times. The chain has TRBV20-1 and TRBJ2-1; D ambiguous. The CDR3 spans 13 residues. Germline assignment: CDR1 DFQATT and CDR2 SNEGSKA (reference sequence). V lost 0 bases and J lost 6, with 9 bases in between. CDR3 nucleotides: TGCAGTGCTAGAGATCATACGGTCAATGAGCAGTTCTTC. Its translation: CSARDHTVNEQFF.

V and J are TRBV20-1 and TRBJ2-3; D remains ambiguous. This CDR3 comprises 16 residues. CDR1 and CDR2 from the germline V gene are DFQATT and SNEGSKA (reference sequence). Deletions cut 3 bases from V and 2 bases from J, with 18 bases between. CDR3 bases: TGCAGTGCTAGCCCCCCCGGTCGGAGCTACACAGATACGCAGTATTTT. The encoded protein is CSASPPGRSYTDTQYF.

The rearrangement joins TRBV20-1 to TRBJ2-5; 11 nucleotides line up with TRBD2. CDR3 size: 13 residues. Germline CDR1 DFQATT, CDR2 SNEGSKA (reference sequence). The junction had 5 bases not matched to a gene; V was cut back by 6 bases and J by 5 bases. Written as DNA, the CDR3 is TGCAGTGCCGAGGGACTAGCGGAGGAGACCCAGTACTTC. Translation gives CSAEGLAEETQYF.

Only a few counts were recorded for this clonotype. The chain has TRBV24-1 and TRBJ2-4; D may match TRBD1 or TRBD2 (5 bases each). From germline, CDR1 is KGHDR and CDR2 SFDVKD. V lost 3 bases and J lost 8, with 16 bases in between. There are 15 residues in the CDR3. The CDR3 nucleotides are TGTGCCACCAGTGATAGAGGGGCAGGTTGGGACATTCAGTACTTC. This sequence encodes CATSDRGAGWDIQYF.

This clonotype was found a few times. The chain links TRBV4-3 to TRBJ2-4; TRBD2 agrees at 8 bases. Germline V gene sequence: CDR1 LGHNA, CDR2 YSLEER. The CDR3 consists of 15 residues. With 0 bases clipped from V and 13 bases from J, the junction kept 11 bases outside the gene matches. In nucleotides, the CDR3 is TGCGCCAGCAGCCAAGAAACTAGCGGCTCTAGCAAGCAGTACTTC. It is translated as CASSQETSGSSKQYF.

On this clonotype: One end of the junction does not line up with germline, which may come from a read error. This chain connects TRBV20-1 to TRBJ2-1; unclear D gene. CDR1 is DFQATT and CDR2 is SNEGSKA in the germline V gene (reference sequence). There are 12 residues in the CDR3. The CDR3 nucleotides read TGCAGTGCTAGGGTGCGTTACAACGAGCAGTTCTTC. Its translation: CSARVRYNEQFF.

This chain connects TRBV20-1 to TRBJ1-4; a weak D match, TRBD1 (6 bases). Deletions cut 5 bases from V and 8 bases from J, with 15 bases between. The CDR3 has 13 residues. CDR1 and CDR2 from the germline V gene are DFQATT and SNEGSKA (reference sequence). The CDR3 is CSAVRGAREKLFF. CDR3 coding DNA: TGCAGTGCTGTACGGGGGGCGCGGGAAAAACTGTTTTTT.

This clonotype was picked up one time. The chain employs TRBV29-1 and TRBJ1-1, with D uncertain. Germline CDR1 SQVTM, CDR2 ANQGSEA. The CDR3 is 11 residues long. V was clipped by 4 bases and J by 7 bases, with 10 bases between them. This CDR3 is CSVASFSEAFF. In DNA form, the CDR3 reads TGCAGCGTTGCCTCGTTCAGTGAAGCTTTCTTT.

This clonotype was seen only a few times. The V call is TRBV6-5, the J call TRBJ2-7; D remains ambiguous. Deletions cut 5 bases from V and 2 bases from J, with 13 bases between. Germline V lookup: CDR1 MNHEY, CDR2 SVGAGI. The CDR3 is made up of 14 amino acids. The CDR3 loop is CASSVTGIPYEQYF. CDR3 sequence (DNA): TGTGCCAGCAGTGTCACTGGGATTCCCTACGAGCAGTACTTC.

The chain has TRBV4-2 and TRBJ2-7, with TRBD2 as a possible D gene (5 bases). Germline CDR1 and CDR2: LGHNA and YNFKEQ. Trimming removed 1 base at V and 5 bases at J, with 6 bases between. The length of the CDR3 is 12 residues. The CDR3: CASSQGENEQYF. CDR3 bases: TGTGCCAGCAGCCAAGGGGAGAACGAGCAGTACTTC.

CDR3 DNA: TGCAGTGCTAGAGATCTTTTTTCGCACGAGCAGTACTTC. Residues: CSARDLFSHEQYF. The J gene is TRBJ2-7, the V gene TRBV20-1; the D is unclear. This CDR3 has 13 amino acids. In germline, CDR1 is DFQATT, CDR2 SNEGSKA (reference sequence). Trimming removed 0 bases from V and 5 bases from J, with 11 bases in between.

The rearrangement links TRBV29-1 to TRBJ1-1, with D unclear. Trimming took 3 bases from V and 5 from J, leaving 10 bases between them. Germline assignment: CDR1 SQVTM and CDR2 ANQGSEA. The CDR3 sequence is 12 residues long. CDR3 loop: CSVDWGGTEAFF. CDR3 nucleotide sequence: TGCAGCGTTGATTGGGGTGGGACTGAAGCTTTCTTT.

This sequence joins TRBV12-3 or TRBV12-4 and TRBJ2-3, with no clear D. The V and J ends lost 3 bases and 4 bases respectively, with 5 bases between them. This CDR3 has 12 residues. Here the CDR3 reads CASSFVSDTQYF. CDR3 in DNA: TGTGCCAGCAGTTTCGTCTCAGATACGCAGTATTTT.

CDR3 in DNA: TGTGCCAGCACGCGAGAGAGAAACACTGAAGCTTTCTTT. The encoded protein is CASTRERNTEAFF. This chain links TRBV7-2 with TRBJ1-1; D unresolved. The CDR3 is 13 amino acids. V lost 7 bases and J 2 bases, leaving 11 bases between the germline ends. Germline V CDR1 and CDR2: SGHTA, FQGNSA.

The rearrangement uses TRBV5-1 and TRBJ2-1; D uncertain. With the DNA end fitting TRBJ2-7 better, the J assignment may be wrong. This CDR3 is 16 amino acids long. The germline CDR1 and CDR2 sequences are SGHRS and YFSETQ. The CDR3: CASSLGGVSSYNEQYF. The DNA for the CDR3 is TGCGCCAGCAGCTTGGGTGGGGTTAGCTCCTACAATGAGCAGTACTTC.

J is TRBJ1-2 and V is TRBV28, with a tentative D call TRBD1 (6 bases). The CDR3 covers 13 residues. Germline assignment: CDR1 MDHEN and CDR2 SYDVKM. Trimming stripped 9 bases from V and 2 bases from J, with 13 bases between. CDR3 sequence: CASVTGLNYGYTF. The CDR3 DNA sequence: TGTGCCAGTGTGACAGGTCTCAACTATGGCTACACCTTC.